This TCR beta chain was sequenced in a study of T-cell reconstitution after alpha-beta-depleted transplantation in children. General study findings and limits: Some patients' high day-60 TCRbeta diversity was traced to surviving recipient T cells and thymic progenitors.

Trimming cost V 0 bases and J 5 bases, with 8 bases left between them. This CDR3 spans 14 amino acids. The germline V gene has CDR1 SGHRS and CDR2 YFSETQ. This sample's TCRbeta library carried unique molecular identifier barcodes. TCRdb ran MiXCR on the PCR reads and lists one entry per CDR3 protein. The sample carries 500,000 to 750,000 distinct CDR3 sequences, over 25% recorded once. As to this clonotype: The antigen remains undetermined.

The receptor's source is a boy under two years old with Wiskott-Aldrich syndrome, due to receive a stem cell transplant. This chain uses TRBV5-1 with TRBJ2-2; D possibly corresponds to TRBD2 (5 bases). The sequenced sample was PBMCs, obtained before TCRalphabeta/CD19-depleted stem cell transplant. The CDR3 protein is CASSLAGITGELFF. In DNA, the CDR3 is TGCGCCAGCAGCTTGGCCGGGATAACCGGGGAGCTGTTTTTT.